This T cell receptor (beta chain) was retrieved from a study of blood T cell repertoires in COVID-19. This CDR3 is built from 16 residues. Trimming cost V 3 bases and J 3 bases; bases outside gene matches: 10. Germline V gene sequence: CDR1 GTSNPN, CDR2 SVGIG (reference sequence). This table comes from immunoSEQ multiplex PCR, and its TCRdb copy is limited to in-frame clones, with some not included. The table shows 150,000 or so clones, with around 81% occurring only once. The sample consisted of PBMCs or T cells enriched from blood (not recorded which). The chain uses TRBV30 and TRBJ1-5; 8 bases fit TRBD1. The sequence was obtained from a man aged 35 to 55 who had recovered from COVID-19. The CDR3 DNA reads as TGTGCCTGGAGCAGAAATAGGGACAGGTTCAATCAGCCCCAGCATTTT. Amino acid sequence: CAWSRNRDRFNQPQHF.